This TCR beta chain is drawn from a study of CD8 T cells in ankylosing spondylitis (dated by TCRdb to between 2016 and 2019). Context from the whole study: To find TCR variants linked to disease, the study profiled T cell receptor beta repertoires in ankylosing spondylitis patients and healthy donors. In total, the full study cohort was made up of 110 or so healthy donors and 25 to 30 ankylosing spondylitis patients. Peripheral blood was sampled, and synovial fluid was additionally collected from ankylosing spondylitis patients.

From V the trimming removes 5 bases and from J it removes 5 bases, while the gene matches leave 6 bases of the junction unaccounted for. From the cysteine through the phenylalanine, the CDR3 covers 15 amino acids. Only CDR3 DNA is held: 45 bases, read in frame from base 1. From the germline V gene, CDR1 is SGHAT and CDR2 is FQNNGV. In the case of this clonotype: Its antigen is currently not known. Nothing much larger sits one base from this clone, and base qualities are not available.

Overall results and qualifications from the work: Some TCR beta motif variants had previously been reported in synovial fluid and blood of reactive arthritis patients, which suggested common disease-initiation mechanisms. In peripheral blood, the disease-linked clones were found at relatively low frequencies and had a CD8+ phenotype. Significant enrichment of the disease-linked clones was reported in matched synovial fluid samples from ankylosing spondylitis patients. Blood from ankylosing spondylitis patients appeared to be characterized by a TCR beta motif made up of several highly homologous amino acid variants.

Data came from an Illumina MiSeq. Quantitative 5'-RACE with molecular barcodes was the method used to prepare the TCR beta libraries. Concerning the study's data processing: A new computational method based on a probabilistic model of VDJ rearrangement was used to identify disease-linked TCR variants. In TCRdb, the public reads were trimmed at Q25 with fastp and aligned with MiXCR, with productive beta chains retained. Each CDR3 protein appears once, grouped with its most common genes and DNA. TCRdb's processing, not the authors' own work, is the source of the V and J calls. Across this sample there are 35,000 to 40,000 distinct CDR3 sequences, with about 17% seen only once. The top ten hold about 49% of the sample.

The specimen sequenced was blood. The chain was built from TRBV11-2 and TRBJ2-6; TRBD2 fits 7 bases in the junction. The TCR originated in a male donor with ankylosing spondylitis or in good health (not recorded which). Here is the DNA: TGTGCCAGCAGCCCCGGGACTATCCGGGCCAACGTCCTGACTTTC. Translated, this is CASSPGTIRANVLTF.